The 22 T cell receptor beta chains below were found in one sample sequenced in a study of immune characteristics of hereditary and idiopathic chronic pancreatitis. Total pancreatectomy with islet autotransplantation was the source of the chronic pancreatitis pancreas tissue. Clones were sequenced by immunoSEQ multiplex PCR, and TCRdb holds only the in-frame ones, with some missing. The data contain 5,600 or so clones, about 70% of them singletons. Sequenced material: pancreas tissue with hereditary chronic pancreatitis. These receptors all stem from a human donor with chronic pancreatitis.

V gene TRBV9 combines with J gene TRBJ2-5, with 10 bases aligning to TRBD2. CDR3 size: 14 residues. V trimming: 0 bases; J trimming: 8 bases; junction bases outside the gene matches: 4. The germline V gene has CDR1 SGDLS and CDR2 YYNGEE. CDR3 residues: CASSVASGGPTQYF. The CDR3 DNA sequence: TGTGCCAGCAGCGTAGCTAGCGGGGGCCCAACCCAGTACTTC.

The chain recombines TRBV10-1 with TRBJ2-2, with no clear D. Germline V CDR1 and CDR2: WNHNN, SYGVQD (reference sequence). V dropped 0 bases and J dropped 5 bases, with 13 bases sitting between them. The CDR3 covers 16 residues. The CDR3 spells CASSESGRTITGELFF. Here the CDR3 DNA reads TGCGCCAGCAGTGAGTCGGGCAGGACGATTACCGGGGAGCTGTTTTTT.

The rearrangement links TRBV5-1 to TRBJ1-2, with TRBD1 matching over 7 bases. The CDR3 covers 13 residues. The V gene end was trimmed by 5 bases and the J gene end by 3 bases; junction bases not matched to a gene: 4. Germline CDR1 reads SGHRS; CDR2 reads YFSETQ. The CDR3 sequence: CASSTGTDYGYTF. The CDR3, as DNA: TGCGCCAGCAGTACTGGGACAGACTATGGCTACACCTTC.

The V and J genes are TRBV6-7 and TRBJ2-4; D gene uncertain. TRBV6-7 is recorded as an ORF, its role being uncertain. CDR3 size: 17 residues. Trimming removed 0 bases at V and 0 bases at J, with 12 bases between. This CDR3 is CASSYSDPRRAKNIQYF. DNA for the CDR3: TGTGCCAGCAGTTACTCCGACCCACGGAGAGCCAAAAACATTCAGTACTTC.

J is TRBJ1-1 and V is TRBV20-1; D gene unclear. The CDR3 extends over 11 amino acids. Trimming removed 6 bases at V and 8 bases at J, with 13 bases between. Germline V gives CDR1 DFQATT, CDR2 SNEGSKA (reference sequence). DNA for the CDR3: TGCAGTGCCTCCCCCGAGAGGGAAGCTTTCTTT. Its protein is CSASPEREAFF.

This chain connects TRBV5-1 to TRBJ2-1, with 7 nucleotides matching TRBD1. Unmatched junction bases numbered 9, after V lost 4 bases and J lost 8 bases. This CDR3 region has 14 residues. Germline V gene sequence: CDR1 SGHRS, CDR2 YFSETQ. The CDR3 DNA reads TGCGCCAGCAGCGTATTTACAGGGGTGTATGAGCAGTTCTTC. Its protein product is CASSVFTGVYEQFF.

This CDR3 is CASSALYSGTVRSEAFF. CDR3 nucleotides: TGTGCCAGCAGCGCTCTATATTCCGGGACAGTACGGTCGGAAGCTTTCTTT. This chain links TRBV9 with TRBJ1-1, with TRBD1 matching over 7 bases. Germline V gene lookup returns CDR1 SGDLS and CDR2 YYNGEE. The CDR3 extends over 17 amino acids. The ends lost 3 bases at V and 8 bases at J; junction bases unmatched: 19.

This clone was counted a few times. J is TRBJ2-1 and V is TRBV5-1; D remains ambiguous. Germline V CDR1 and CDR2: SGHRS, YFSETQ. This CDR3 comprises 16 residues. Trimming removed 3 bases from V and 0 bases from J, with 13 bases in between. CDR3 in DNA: TGCGCCAGCAGCTCGCAACCGGGCTACTCCTACAATGAGCAGTTCTTC. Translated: CASSSQPGYSYNEQFF. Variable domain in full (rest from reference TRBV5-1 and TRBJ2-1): KAGVTQTPRYLIKTRGQQVTLSCSPISGHRSVSWYQQTPGQGLQFLFEYFSETQRNKGNFPGRFSGRQFSNSRSEMNVSTLELGDSALYLCASSSQPGYSYNEQFFGPGTRLTVL.

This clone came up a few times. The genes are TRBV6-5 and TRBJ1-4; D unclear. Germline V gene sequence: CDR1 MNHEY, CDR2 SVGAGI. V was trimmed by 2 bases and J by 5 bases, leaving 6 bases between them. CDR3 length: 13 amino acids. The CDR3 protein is CASSYNRNEKLFF. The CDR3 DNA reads TGTGCCAGCAGTTACAATCGGAATGAAAAACTGTTTTTT.

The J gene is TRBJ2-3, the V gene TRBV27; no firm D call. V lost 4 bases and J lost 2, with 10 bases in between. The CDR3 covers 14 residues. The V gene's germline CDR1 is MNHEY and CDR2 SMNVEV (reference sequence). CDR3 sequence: CASSYQTSTDTQYF. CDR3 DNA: TGTGCCAGCAGTTACCAGACGTCCACAGATACGCAGTATTTT.

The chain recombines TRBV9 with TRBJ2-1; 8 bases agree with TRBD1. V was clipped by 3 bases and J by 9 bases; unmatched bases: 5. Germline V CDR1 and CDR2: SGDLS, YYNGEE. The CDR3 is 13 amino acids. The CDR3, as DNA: TGTGCCAGCAGCGCCTCAGGGGGCTTTGAGCAGTTCTTC. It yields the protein CASSASGGFEQFF.

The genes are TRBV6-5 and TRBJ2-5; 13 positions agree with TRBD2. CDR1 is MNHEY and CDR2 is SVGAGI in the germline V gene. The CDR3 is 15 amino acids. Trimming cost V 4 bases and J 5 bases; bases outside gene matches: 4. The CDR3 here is CASSSLAGGPETQYF. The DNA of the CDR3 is TGTGCCAGCAGTTCACTAGCGGGGGGGCCGGAGACCCAGTACTTC.

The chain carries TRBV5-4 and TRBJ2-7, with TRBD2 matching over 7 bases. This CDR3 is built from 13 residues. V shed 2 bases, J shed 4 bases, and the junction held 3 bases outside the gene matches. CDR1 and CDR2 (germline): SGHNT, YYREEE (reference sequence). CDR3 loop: CASSLGLGYEQYF. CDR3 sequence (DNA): TGTGCCAGCAGCTTAGGACTAGGTTACGAGCAGTACTTC. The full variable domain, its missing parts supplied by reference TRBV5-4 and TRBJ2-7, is ETGVTQSPTHLIKTRGQQVTLRCSSQSGHNTVSWYQQALGQGPQFIFQYYREEENGRGNFPPRFSGLQFPNYSSELNVNALELDDSALYLCASSLGLGYEQYFGPGTRLTVT.

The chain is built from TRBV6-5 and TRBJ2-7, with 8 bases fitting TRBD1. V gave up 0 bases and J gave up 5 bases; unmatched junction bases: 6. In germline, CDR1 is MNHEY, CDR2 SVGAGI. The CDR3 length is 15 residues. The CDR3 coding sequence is TGTGCCAGCAGTTACTCGAGGGACAGGTACCACGAGCAGTACTTC. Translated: CASSYSRDRYHEQYF.

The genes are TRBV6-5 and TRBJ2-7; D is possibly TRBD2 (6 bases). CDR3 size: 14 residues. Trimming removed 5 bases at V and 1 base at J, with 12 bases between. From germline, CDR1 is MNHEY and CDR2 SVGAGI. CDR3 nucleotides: TGTGCCAGCAGTCCCCGGGGGTCATCCTACGAGCAGTACGTC. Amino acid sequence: CASSPRGSSYEQYV.

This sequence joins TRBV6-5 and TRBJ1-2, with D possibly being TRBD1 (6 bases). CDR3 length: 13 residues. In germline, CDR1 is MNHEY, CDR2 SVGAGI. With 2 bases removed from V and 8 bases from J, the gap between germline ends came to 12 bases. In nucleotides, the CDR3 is TGTGCCAGCAGTTACCAACGGGGGCACGGCTACACCTTC. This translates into CASSYQRGHGYTF.

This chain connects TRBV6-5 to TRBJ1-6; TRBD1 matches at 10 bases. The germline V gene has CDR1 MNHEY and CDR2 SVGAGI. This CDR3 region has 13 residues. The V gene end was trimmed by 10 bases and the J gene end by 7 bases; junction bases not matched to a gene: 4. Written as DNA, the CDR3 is TGTGCCACCGCGGACAGGGGGAATTCACCCCTCCACTTT. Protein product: CATADRGNSPLHF.

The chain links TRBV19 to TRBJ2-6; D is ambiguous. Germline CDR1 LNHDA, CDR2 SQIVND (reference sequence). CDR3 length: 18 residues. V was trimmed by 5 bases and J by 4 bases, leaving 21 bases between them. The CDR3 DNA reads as TGTGCCAGTAGTGCCGAATCGACAAATCACAAAGGGGCCAACGTCCTGACTTTC. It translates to CASSAESTNHKGANVLTF.

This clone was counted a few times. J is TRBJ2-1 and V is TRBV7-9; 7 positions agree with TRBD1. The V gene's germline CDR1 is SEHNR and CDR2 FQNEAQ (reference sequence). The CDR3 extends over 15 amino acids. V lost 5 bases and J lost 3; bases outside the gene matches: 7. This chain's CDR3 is CASSLPRDSYNEQFF. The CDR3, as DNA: TGTGCCAGCAGCCTCCCAAGGGACAGCTACAATGAGCAGTTCTTC.

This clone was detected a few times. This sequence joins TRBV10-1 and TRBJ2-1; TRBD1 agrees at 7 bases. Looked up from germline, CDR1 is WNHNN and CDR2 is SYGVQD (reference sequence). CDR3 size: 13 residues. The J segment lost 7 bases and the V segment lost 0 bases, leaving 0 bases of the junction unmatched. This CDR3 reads CASSESDRNEQFF. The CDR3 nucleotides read TGCGCCAGCAGTGAGTCGGACAGGAATGAGCAGTTCTTC.

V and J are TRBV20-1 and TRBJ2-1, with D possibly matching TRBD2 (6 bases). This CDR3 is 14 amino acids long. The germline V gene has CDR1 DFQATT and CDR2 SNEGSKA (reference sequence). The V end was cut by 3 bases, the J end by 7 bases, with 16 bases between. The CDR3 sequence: CSASRVGTGNEQFF. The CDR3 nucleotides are TGCAGTGCTAGTAGAGTAGGGACTGGAAATGAGCAGTTCTTC.

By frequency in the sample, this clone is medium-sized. CDR3 bases: TGCGCCAGCAGCCTCTACGGGGGGGCCTACGAGCAGTACTTC. It codes for CASSLYGGAYEQYF. The J gene is TRBJ2-7, the V gene TRBV4-3, with TRBD2 matching over 8 bases. The CDR3 totals 14 residues. Germline lookup yields CDR1 LGHNA and CDR2 YSLEER. The V gene end was trimmed by 4 bases and the J gene end by 2 bases; junction bases not matched to a gene: 4.